These 3 T cell receptor beta chains share one sample of origin, sequenced in a study of read filtering for tumor transcriptome and immune sequencing. The library was built from roughly 400 ng RNA with molecular barcoded adaptors for alpha/delta and beta/gamma chains. TCRdb called the reads again in MiXCR, with one record for every CDR3 protein. The top ten clones hold about 14% of a sample with tens of thousands of distinct CDR3 sequences, roughly 19% of them seen once. The specimen sequenced was a population of CD138-negative cells sorted from bone marrow. The receptors stem from a donor at least 40 years old with multiple myeloma.

The sample holds many counts of this clonotype. CDR3 amino acids: CSVVEGATNEKLFF. In nucleotides, the CDR3 is TGCAGCGTTGTAGAGGGGGCAACTAATGAAAAACTGTTTTTT. This chain connects TRBV29-1 to TRBJ1-4; TRBD1 might be the D (6 bases). There are 14 residues in the CDR3. V was cut by 4 bases and J by 0 bases, with 9 bases left in between. Germline lookup yields CDR1 SQVTM and CDR2 ANQGSEA.

This chain connects TRBV29-1 to TRBJ2-7, with 10 positions matching TRBD2. This CDR3 spans 16 amino acids. Germline V gene lookup returns CDR1 SQVTM and CDR2 ANQGSEA. With V trimmed by 1 base and J by 9 bases, 15 bases remained unmatched. Here the CDR3 DNA reads TGCAGCGTTGAAGGCGCCCCTAGCGGGAGAAGGAACGGGCAGTACTTC. Translated, it gives CSVEGAPSGRRNGQYF.

This clonotype was seen more than once but under ten times. As DNA, the CDR3 is TGTGCCAGCGTATCGGGTGGCGGGGGGAGCGGAGAGACCCAGTACTTC. The encoded protein is CASVSGGGGSGETQYF. The chain combines TRBV9 with TRBJ2-5, with 8 bases identical to TRBD2. The V gene's germline CDR1 is SGDLS and CDR2 YYNGEE. The trim removed 7 bases at V and 4 bases at J, leaving 15 bases unmatched. The CDR3 runs 16 residues.